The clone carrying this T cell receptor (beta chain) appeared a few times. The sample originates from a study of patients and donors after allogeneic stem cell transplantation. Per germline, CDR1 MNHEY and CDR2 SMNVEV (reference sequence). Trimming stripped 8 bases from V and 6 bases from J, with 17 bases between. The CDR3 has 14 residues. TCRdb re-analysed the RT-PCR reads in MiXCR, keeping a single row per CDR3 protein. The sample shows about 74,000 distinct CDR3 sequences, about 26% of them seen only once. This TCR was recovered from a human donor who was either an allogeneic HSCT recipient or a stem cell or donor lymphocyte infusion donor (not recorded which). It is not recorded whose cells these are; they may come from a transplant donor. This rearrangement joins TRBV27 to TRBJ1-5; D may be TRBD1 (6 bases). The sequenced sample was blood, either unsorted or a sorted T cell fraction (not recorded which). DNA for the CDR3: TGTGCCAGCGGGCCAACAGGGCCGATTCAGCCCCAGCATTTT. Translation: CASGPTGPIQPQHF.